This T cell receptor beta chain was observed in a study of T-cell reconstitution after alpha-beta-depleted transplantation in children. The junction had 7 bases not matched to a gene; V was cut back by 2 bases and J by 7 bases. Per germline, CDR1 DFQATT and CDR2 SNEGSKA (reference sequence). The CDR3 is 14 residues long. Unique molecular identifiers were incorporated when the TCRbeta library was constructed. TCRdb used MiXCR to reprocess the PCR reads, holding one entry per CDR3 protein. Of almost 250,000 distinct CDR3 sequences listed, about 26% are singletons. The TCR originated in a girl aged 2 to 9 with Fanconi anemia, due to receive a stem cell transplant. The rearrangement links TRBV20-1 to TRBJ2-2; 7 positions agree with TRBD2. The source was PBMCs, collected before TCRalphabeta/CD19-depleted stem cell transplant. As DNA, the CDR3 is TGCAGTGCTAGATGGGCGGGAGTGGTCGGGGAGCTGTTTTTT. Residues: CSARWAGVVGELFF.